A selection of T cell receptor beta chains follows, all from one sample in a study of T cell responses to AZD1222 COVID-19 vaccine. TCRdb's table, derived via immunoSEQ multiplex PCR, lists solely in-frame clones and lacks some. This sample has around 120,000 clones; 87% occur once, and the top ten carry around 2.6%. Sequencing was performed on peripheral blood, taken 28 days after the second AZD1222 dose. Receptors were obtained from an adult who received the AZD1222 COVID-19 vaccine. Both conserved end residues are part of each CDR3. The D gene is left open where the match is weak. Not every row has a clone size; where given, it reads once, few, many or a size class.

v_call: TRBV11-2
j_call: TRBJ1-6
clone_size: NA
d_call: NA
cdr3_aa: CASSLRNSPLHF
cdr3_nt: TGTGCCAGCAGCTTACGGAATTCACCCCTCCACTTT

v_call: TRBV14
j_call: TRBJ1-2
clone_size: NA
d_call: NA
cdr3_aa: CASSQVQGTGYTF
cdr3_nt: TGTGCCAGCAGCCAAGTCCAGGGTACCGGCTACACCTTC

v_call: TRBV6-4
j_call: TRBJ2-3
clone_size: NA
d_call: TRBD2
cdr3_aa: CASSDSSGGTSTDTQYF
cdr3_nt: TGTGCCAGCAGTGACTCGAGCGGGGGAACTAGCACAGATACGCAGTATTTT

v_call: TRBV6-6
j_call: TRBJ2-7
clone_size: NA
d_call: NA
cdr3_aa: CASSYPGPSYEQYF
cdr3_nt: TGTGCCAGCAGTTATCCTGGACCCTCCTACGAGCAGTACTTC

v_call: TRBV19
j_call: TRBJ1-1
clone_size: NA
d_call: NA
cdr3_aa: CASSIDLGHLNTEAFF
cdr3_nt: TGTGCCAGTAGTATAGACCTAGGACACTTGAACACTGAAGCTTTCTTT

v_call: TRBV5-6
j_call: TRBJ1-3
clone_size: few
d_call: NA
cdr3_aa: CASSYRAYSGNTIYF
cdr3_nt: TGTGCCAGCAGCTACCGGGCCTACTCTGGAAACACCATATATTTT

v_call: TRBV5-8
j_call: TRBJ1-5
clone_size: NA
d_call: TRBD1
cdr3_aa: CASSFWQGDNQPQHF
cdr3_nt: TGTGCCAGCAGCTTTTGGCAGGGGGACAATCAGCCCCAGCATTTT

v_call: TRBV30
j_call: TRBJ1-1
clone_size: NA
d_call: NA
cdr3_aa: CAWRRRGGLNTEAFF
cdr3_nt: TGTGCCTGGAGAAGGAGAGGGGGACTGAACACTGAAGCTTTCTTT

v_call: TRBV19
j_call: TRBJ2-2
clone_size: NA
d_call: NA
cdr3_aa: CASSIVGVNTGELFF
cdr3_nt: TGTGCCAGTAGTATAGTTGGCGTGAACACCGGGGAGCTGTTTTTT

v_call: TRBV6-2/TRBV6-3
j_call: TRBJ1-1
clone_size: NA
d_call: NA
cdr3_aa: CASSYPILTTVENTEAFF
cdr3_nt: TGTGCCAGCAGTTACCCCATTCTAACGACAGTAGAGAACACTGAAGCTTTCTTT

v_call: TRBV19
j_call: TRBJ1-5
clone_size: NA
d_call: NA
cdr3_aa: CASSSMGILNQPQHF
cdr3_nt: TGTGCCAGTAGTAGTATGGGGATCCTTAATCAGCCCCAGCATTTT

v_call: TRBV19
j_call: TRBJ1-6
clone_size: NA
d_call: NA
cdr3_aa: CASSIRVENSPLHF
cdr3_nt: TGTGCCAGTAGTATAAGGGTTGAAAATTCACCCCTCCACTTT

v_call: TRBV5-5
j_call: TRBJ2-5
clone_size: NA
d_call: NA
cdr3_aa: CASSLVGVRETQYF
cdr3_nt: TGTGCCAGCAGCTTGGTCGGGGTGAGGGAGACCCAGTACTTC

v_call: TRBV7-2
j_call: TRBJ1-2
clone_size: NA
d_call: TRBD1
cdr3_aa: CASSLAAGGGYGYTF
cdr3_nt: TGTGCCAGCAGCTTAGCGGCAGGGGGCGGCTATGGCTACACCTTC

v_call: TRBV12-3/TRBV12-4
j_call: TRBJ1-2
clone_size: once
d_call: NA
cdr3_aa: CASSRTNYGYTF
cdr3_nt: TGTGCCAGCAGTAGGACTAACTATGGCTACACCTTC

v_call: TRBV10-3
j_call: TRBJ1-2
clone_size: NA
d_call: TRBD1
cdr3_aa: CAISGTGGGYGYTF
cdr3_nt: TGTGCCATCAGTGGTACAGGGGGCGGCTATGGCTACACCTTC

v_call: TRBV10-3
j_call: TRBJ2-5
clone_size: NA
d_call: NA
cdr3_aa: CAISPGTAEKTQYF
cdr3_nt: TGTGCCATCAGTCCCGGGACTGCCGAGAAGACCCAGTACTTC

v_call: TRBV7-2
j_call: TRBJ1-3
clone_size: once
d_call: NA
cdr3_aa: CASSLGVALGNTIYF
cdr3_nt: TGTGCCAGCAGCCTCGGTGTGGCTCTTGGAAACACCATATATTTT

v_call: TRBV5-5
j_call: TRBJ2-7
clone_size: NA
d_call: TRBD1
cdr3_aa: CASSFRTGARSYEQYF
cdr3_nt: TGTGCCAGCAGCTTTAGGACAGGGGCGAGATCCTACGAGCAGTACTTC

v_call: TRBV9
j_call: TRBJ1-1
clone_size: NA
d_call: NA
cdr3_aa: CATSRGRNTEAFF
cdr3_nt: TGTGCTACATCTAGGGGCAGGAACACTGAAGCTTTCTTT

v_call: TRBV7-2
j_call: TRBJ1-3
clone_size: NA
d_call: NA
cdr3_aa: CASSSGTPSSGNTIYF
cdr3_nt: TGTGCCAGCAGCTCGGGGACTCCTAGCTCTGGAAACACCATATATTTT

v_call: TRBV24-1
j_call: TRBJ1-5
clone_size: NA
d_call: TRBD1
cdr3_aa: CATGTGVQPQHF
cdr3_nt: TGTGCCACCGGGACAGGGGTTCAGCCCCAGCATTTT

v_call: TRBV24-1
j_call: TRBJ2-1
clone_size: NA
d_call: NA
cdr3_aa: CATSEPGSNNEQFF
cdr3_nt: TGTGCCACCAGTGAACCCGGGTCCAACAATGAGCAGTTCTTC

v_call: TRBV5-4
j_call: TRBJ2-5
clone_size: NA
d_call: NA
cdr3_aa: CASSLVGFQETQYF
cdr3_nt: TGTGCCAGCAGCTTGGTGGGCTTCCAAGAGACCCAGTACTTC

v_call: TRBV10-2
j_call: TRBJ1-2
clone_size: once
d_call: NA
cdr3_aa: CASRMGGGTGPDGYTF
cdr3_nt: TGCGCCAGCCGTATGGGGGGCGGAACCGGCCCGGATGGCTACACCTTC

v_call: TRBV30
j_call: TRBJ1-5
clone_size: NA
d_call: TRBD1
cdr3_aa: CAWSPGDSRNQPQHF
cdr3_nt: TGTGCCTGGAGTCCTGGGGACAGCCGAAATCAGCCCCAGCATTTT

v_call: TRBV18
j_call: TRBJ1-1
clone_size: NA
d_call: NA
cdr3_aa: CASSPFGGLDTEAFF
cdr3_nt: TGTGCCAGCTCACCGTTCGGCGGGTTGGACACTGAAGCTTTCTTT

v_call: TRBV6-5
j_call: TRBJ1-2
clone_size: NA
d_call: NA
cdr3_aa: CASSSTSPYGYTF
cdr3_nt: TGTGCCAGCAGTTCCACCTCACCATATGGCTACACCTTC

v_call: TRBV5-6
j_call: TRBJ1-1
clone_size: NA
d_call: TRBD1
cdr3_aa: CASSRDRGKVTTEAFF
cdr3_nt: TGTGCCAGCAGCCGTGACAGGGGTAAGGTGACCACTGAAGCTTTCTTT

v_call: TRBV7-2
j_call: TRBJ1-1
clone_size: once
d_call: NA
cdr3_aa: CASSLAAGIEAFF
cdr3_nt: TGTGCCAGCAGCTTAGCGGCAGGGATTGAAGCTTTCTTT

v_call: TRBV20-1
j_call: TRBJ2-7
clone_size: NA
d_call: TRBD1
cdr3_aa: CSASGQGALLSYEQYF
cdr3_nt: TGCAGTGCTAGTGGACAGGGGGCTCTCTTATCCTACGAGCAGTACTTC

v_call: TRBV7-2
j_call: TRBJ2-3
clone_size: NA
d_call: NA
cdr3_aa: CASRRAVTDTQYF
cdr3_nt: TGTGCCAGCAGGAGGGCCGTCACAGATACGCAGTATTTT

v_call: TRBV3-1/TRBV3-2
j_call: TRBJ1-2
clone_size: NA
d_call: NA
cdr3_aa: CASSQRTYGYTF
cdr3_nt: TGTGCCAGCAGCCAGCGAACCTATGGCTACACCTTC

v_call: TRBV10-2
j_call: TRBJ2-2
clone_size: NA
d_call: TRBD2
cdr3_aa: CASSAGTRTGELFF
cdr3_nt: TGCGCCAGCAGTGCCGGGACTAGGACCGGGGAGCTGTTTTTT